These 29 T cell receptor beta chains were all obtained from the same sample, sequenced in a study of shared clonotypes between healthy human individuals (dated by TCRdb to 2020 to 2022). Libraries were constructed by the immunoSEQ multiplex PCR assay. The table was pulled from immuneACCESS by TCRdb, which kept in-frame rearrangements only. Such tables lose some clones; where checked, under half of the loss comes from unresolved V genes, and the rest has no known cause. In this sample the table shows about 680,000 clones, roughly 73% of which occur a single time. Around 1.7% of the sample goes to the ten largest clones. Sequenced sample: memory CD4+ T cells sorted from blood. The sample's cell subset or site label, decoded: CD45RA-negative fraction. The receptors derive from a woman between 25 and 40 years old in good health.

The chain employs TRBV9 and TRBJ1-2; tentative D call: TRBD1 (6 bases). Germline V gene lookup returns CDR1 SGDLS and CDR2 YYNGEE. The CDR3 has 15 amino acids. With 4 bases removed from V and 5 bases from J, the gap between germline ends came to 18 bases. The CDR3 loop is CASSSFGQKNYGYTF. CDR3 nucleotides: TGTGCCAGCAGCTCCTTCGGACAGAAAAATTATGGCTACACCTTC.

The rearrangement joins TRBV5-1 to TRBJ2-7, with unresolved D. Per the germline V gene, CDR1 is SGHRS and CDR2 is YFSETQ. Deletions cut 5 bases from V and 5 bases from J, with 17 bases between. The CDR3 runs 14 residues. The CDR3 DNA reads TGCGCCAGCAGACAAGAAAAAGCTGGGGACGAGCAGTACTTC. This sequence encodes CASRQEKAGDEQYF. The full variable domain, its missing parts supplied by reference TRBV5-1 and TRBJ2-7, is KAGVTQTPRYLIKTRGQQVTLSCSPISGHRSVSWYQQTPGQGLQFLFEYFSETQRNKGNFPGRFSGRQFSNSRSEMNVSTLELGDSALYLCASRQEKAGDEQYFGPGTRLTVT.

In its sample, this clone was seen once. The rearrangement uses TRBV5-1 and TRBJ1-1; 7 positions agree with TRBD1. The junction had 8 bases not matched to a gene; V was cut back by 3 bases and J by 6 bases. The CDR3 consists of 14 residues. Germline-derived CDR1 and CDR2 are SGHRS and YFSETQ. The CDR3 region is CASSSGQPYAEAFF. As DNA, the CDR3 is TGCGCCAGCAGCTCGGGACAGCCCTACGCTGAAGCTTTCTTT.

DNA for the CDR3: TGTGCCAGCAGTTTATTCGGACTAGCGGGAGTCTTGGGAACCGGGGAGCTGTTTTTT. Translated: CASSLFGLAGVLGTGELFF. The chain employs TRBV28 and TRBJ2-2, with 13 positions matching TRBD2. The CDR3 is 19 residues long. Germline trimming cut 1 base from V and 5 bases from J; bases unmatched to any gene: 10. Germline CDR1 reads MDHEN; CDR2 reads SYDVKM.

This clone has at least ten counts. This chain connects TRBV5-6 to TRBJ1-4; 8 nucleotides align to TRBD1. Germline V gene lookup returns CDR1 SGHDT and CDR2 YYEEEE. V was pared by 2 bases and J by 10 bases, with 10 bases of the junction left unmatched. The CDR3 is made up of 15 amino acids. CDR3 amino acids: CASSLKDRVFGKLFF. CDR3 nucleotide sequence: TGTGCCAGCAGCTTAAAGGACAGGGTATTTGGAAAACTGTTTTTT. Supplemented by reference TRBV5-6 and TRBJ1-4, the full variable domain reads DAGVTQSPTHLIKTRGQQVTLRCSPKSGHDTVSWYQQALGQGPQFIFQYYEEEERQRGNFPDRFSGHQFPNYSSELNVNALLLGDSALYLCASSLKDRVFGKLFFGSGTQLSVL.

This clone occurred a few times. The chain combines TRBV6-1 with TRBJ1-5, with a tentative D call TRBD1 (5 bases). Germline loops: CDR1 MNHNS, CDR2 SASEGT. The CDR3 runs to 12 residues. V was trimmed by 10 bases and J by 2 bases, leaving 9 bases between them. The CDR3 DNA is TGTGCCACCTGGGGGGGCAATCAGCCCCAGCATTTT. Residues: CATWGGNQPQHF.

V usage is TRBV28 and J usage is TRBJ1-5, with D perhaps TRBD1 (6 bases). CDR1 is MDHEN, CDR2 SYDVKM, per germline. This CDR3 contains 16 residues. The ends were cut back, 7 bases at V and 0 bases at J, with 16 bases in the middle. In nucleotides, the CDR3 is TGTGCCAGCACCACCAAGGGGGGTTATAGCAATCAGCCCCAGCATTTT. This encodes CASTTKGGYSNQPQHF.

V is TRBV5-4 and J is TRBJ1-2, with a weak D call TRBD1 (6 bases). CDR3 length: 16 amino acids. Trimming took 4 bases from V and 8 from J, leaving 24 bases between them. Germline loops: CDR1 SGHNT, CDR2 YYREEE (reference sequence). DNA of the CDR3: TGTGCCAGCAGCGAACAGGGAACGGGACCTGGGGAGGGCTACACCTTC. This codes for CASSEQGTGPGEGYTF.

The sample holds many counts of this clone. Other nucleotide sequences from this sample produce the same CDR3. The V gene is TRBV11-2, the J gene TRBJ2-1, with TRBD2 matching over 11 bases. V lost 2 bases, J lost 7 bases, and 4 bases stayed unmatched. The CDR3 spans 15 residues. Germline CDR1 SGHAT, CDR2 FQNNGV. CDR3 residues: CASSLRTSGLNEQFF. CDR3 DNA sequence: TGTGCCAGCAGCTTAAGGACTAGCGGGTTGAATGAGCAGTTCTTC.

This chain uses TRBV6-1 with TRBJ2-5; D gene ambiguous. V was shortened by 0 bases and J by 4 bases, with 18 bases between the two germline ends. The CDR3 is made up of 17 amino acids. CDR1 and CDR2 from the germline V gene are MNHNS and SASEGT. Here the CDR3 DNA reads TGTGCCAGCAGTGAAGCGGGGAAATTCTTACTCGGAGAGACCCAGTACTTC. It codes for CASSEAGKFLLGETQYF.

This clone was counted many times. V gene TRBV21-1 combines with J gene TRBJ1-5; the listed D gene, TRBD1, was not tested against the DNA. TRBV21-1 represents a pseudogene. The CDR3 runs 14 residues. CDR3 nucleotides: TGTGCCAGCAGCAACGACAGGGGGCAACAGCCCCAGCATTTT. Amino acids: CASSNDRGQQPQHF.

The chain is built from TRBV5-1 and TRBJ1-2, with TRBD1 matching 7 bases. J lost 2 bases, V lost 9 bases, and 10 bases had no gene match. Germline CDR1 SGHRS, CDR2 YFSETQ. The CDR3 length is 14 residues. The CDR3 region is CATRDRVTNYGYTF. CDR3 sequence (DNA): TGCGCCACCAGAGACAGGGTGACAAACTATGGCTACACCTTC.

The chain is built from TRBV19 and TRBJ2-3; D is unresolved. This CDR3 has 14 amino acids. V was trimmed by 7 bases and J by 1 base, leaving 12 bases between them. Germline V gives CDR1 LNHDA, CDR2 SQIVND (reference sequence). The CDR3 reads CASKKADRTDTQYF. DNA of the CDR3: TGTGCCAGTAAGAAGGCGGATCGCACAGATACGCAGTATTTT. The entire variable domain, with the rest obtained from reference TRBV19 and TRBJ2-3, is as follows: DGGITQSPKYLFRKEGQNVTLSCEQNLNHDAMYWYRQDPGQGLRLIYYSQIVNDFQKGDIAEGYSVSREKKESFPLTVTSAQKNPTAFYLCASKKADRTDTQYFGPGTRLTVL.

V gene TRBV27 combines with J gene TRBJ2-1, with 9 bases fitting TRBD2. V was pared by 1 base and J by 6 bases, with 7 bases of the junction left unmatched. Germline V CDR1 and CDR2: MNHEY, SMNVEV (reference sequence). This CDR3 is built from 16 residues. CDR3 in DNA: TGTGCCAGCAGTTTATTGGAAGGCGGGAGGGGCAATGAGCAGTTCTTC. It codes for CASSLLEGGRGNEQFF.

This clone was recorded many times. At the DNA level, this CDR3 is encoded by other sequences in the same sample as well. The chain employs TRBV2 and TRBJ2-3; no reliable D call. Trimming removed 7 bases at V and 0 bases at J, with 2 bases between. The germline CDR1 and CDR2 sequences are SNHLY and FYNNEI. The CDR3 is made up of 11 amino acids. CDR3 coding DNA: TGTGCCAGCACCAGCACAGATACGCAGTATTTT. Amino acid sequence: CASTSTDTQYF.

The chain links TRBV9 to TRBJ2-2; D assignment may be TRBD1 or TRBD2 (5 bases each). Per the germline V gene, CDR1 is SGDLS and CDR2 is YYNGEE. CDR3 length: 16 amino acids. The germline V and J ends were trimmed by 2 bases and 6 bases, with 17 bases remaining between them. The CDR3 loop reads CASSVEGALGAGELFF. The CDR3, as DNA: TGTGCCAGCAGCGTTGAAGGGGCACTAGGTGCCGGGGAGCTGTTTTTT.

This chain uses TRBV30 with TRBJ2-7; D remains unclear. Germline-derived CDR1 and CDR2 are GTSNPN and SVGIG (reference sequence). V was cut by 1 base and J by 6 bases, with 13 bases left in between. This CDR3 spans 13 amino acids. The CDR3 sequence: CAWSGLFLGEQYF. CDR3 nucleotides: TGTGCCTGGAGTGGACTTTTCCTCGGCGAGCAGTACTTC.

The genes are TRBV27 and TRBJ2-3, with D possibly matching TRBD1 (6 bases). The CDR3 has 16 residues. Per the germline V gene, CDR1 is MNHEY and CDR2 is SMNVEV (reference sequence). Trimming left V 6 bases short and J 0 bases short, with 16 bases between. The CDR3 spells CASRLNRARSTDTQYF. The CDR3 DNA reads as TGTGCCAGCAGACTAAACAGGGCCCGCAGCACAGATACGCAGTATTTT.

The V gene is TRBV25-1, the J gene TRBJ1-1; TRBD1 is a possible D gene (5 bases). Germline V gene lookup returns CDR1 MGHDK and CDR2 SYGVNS. Trimming shortened V by 5 bases and J by 1 base, and 11 bases separated the two germline ends. CDR3 size: 14 residues. The CDR3 DNA sequence: TGTGCCAGCAGTCCCCGGGGGGAGAACACTGAAGCTTTCTTT. Encoded protein: CASSPRGENTEAFF.

This chain links TRBV19 with TRBJ2-7; tentatively, D is TRBD2 (5 bases). The CDR3 sequence is 14 residues long. Germline CDR1 and CDR2: LNHDA and SQIVND (reference sequence). The germline V and J ends were trimmed by 9 bases and 4 bases, with 19 bases remaining between them. The DNA of the CDR3 is TGTGCCAGCACCCTAGTAGGTGGGAGATACGAGCAGTACTTC. This encodes CASTLVGGRYEQYF. Complete variable domain (other parts from reference TRBV19 and TRBJ2-7): DGGITQSPKYLFRKEGQNVTLSCEQNLNHDAMYWYRQDPGQGLRLIYYSQIVNDFQKGDIAEGYSVSREKKESFPLTVTSAQKNPTAFYLCASTLVGGRYEQYFGPGTRLTVT.

The V call is TRBV7-7, the J call TRBJ2-5; a possible D gene is TRBD1 (6 bases). Trimming removed 5 bases at V and 5 bases at J, with 15 bases between. Germline V gene sequence: CDR1 SSHAT, CDR2 FNYEAQ (reference sequence). The CDR3 contains 14 residues. The CDR3 sequence: CASSPDRWWETQYF. The CDR3 DNA follows: TGTGCCAGCAGCCCGGACAGATGGTGGGAGACCCAGTACTTC.

This clone has only one observation. The rearrangement uses TRBV28 and TRBJ1-3; 8 nucleotides agree with TRBD1. CDR3 size: 15 residues. After removal of 7 bases from V and 4 bases from J, the junction contained 9 bases not matched to a gene. The V gene's germline CDR1 is MDHEN and CDR2 SYDVKM. The CDR3, as DNA: TGTGCCAGCACCTCCTGGACAGGGAAGGGAAACACCATATATTTT. Its translation: CASTSWTGKGNTIYF.

V is TRBV28 and J is TRBJ2-3; the D gene is possibly TRBD1 (5 bases). V shed 5 bases and J shed 8 bases, with 14 bases lying between them. The germline gives CDR1 MDHEN, CDR2 SYDVKM. The length of the CDR3 is 13 residues. The CDR3 DNA reads as TGTGCCAGCAGTCCGACAGTTTTAGGTACGCAGTATTTT. Protein sequence: CASSPTVLGTQYF. Using reference TRBV28 and TRBJ2-3 for the parts outside the CDR3, the full variable domain is DVKVTQSSRYLVKRTGEKVFLECVQDMDHENMFWYRQDPGLGLRLIYFSYDVKMKEKGDIPEGYSVSREKKERFSLILESASTNQTSMYLCASSPTVLGTQYFGPGTRLTVL.

The chain has TRBV5-4 and TRBJ2-7; no firm D call. CDR3 length: 14 residues. V was shortened by 4 bases and J by 3 bases, with 14 bases between the two germline ends. CDR1 is SGHNT, CDR2 YYREEE, per germline (reference sequence). This CDR3 is CASSHPGGSYEQYF. For the CDR3, the DNA is TGTGCCAGCAGCCATCCCGGCGGAAGCTACGAGCAGTACTTC.

The CDR3 sequence is CASSPRHGRADYGYTF. The CDR3 region has the DNA TGTGCCAGCAGCCCCCGGCATGGGCGGGCGGACTATGGCTACACCTTC. The J gene is TRBJ1-2, the V gene TRBV16; no reliable D call. The CDR3 is made up of 16 amino acids. V was clipped by 4 bases and J by 3 bases, with 18 bases between them. The V gene's germline CDR1 is KGHSY and CDR2 FQNENV.

A remark on this clone: Other DNA sequences of this sample code for an identical CDR3. V usage is TRBV27 and J usage is TRBJ2-7; possibly TRBD1 for D (6 bases). The CDR3 runs to 13 residues. V was shortened by 4 bases and J by 3 bases, with 10 bases between the two germline ends. Germline assignment: CDR1 MNHEY and CDR2 SMNVEV (reference sequence). The CDR3, as DNA: TGTGCCAGCAGTTCCCTGGACAGCTACGAGCAGTACTTC. Its translation is CASSSLDSYEQYF.

The chain carries TRBV10-2 and TRBJ2-7; perhaps TRBD2 as D (5 bases). Germline CDR1 is WSHSY and CDR2 is SAAADI. Trimming stripped 8 bases from V and 6 bases from J, with 8 bases between. The CDR3 length is 10 residues. The CDR3 region has the DNA TGCGCCAGCCGGGGTAGCGAGCAGTACTTC. Protein: CASRGSEQYF.

This chain links TRBV6-1 with TRBJ2-5; 7 nucleotides align to TRBD2. J was trimmed by 7 bases and V by 7 bases; bases with no gene match: 9. The germline V gene encodes CDR1 MNHNS and CDR2 SASEGT. This CDR3 has 13 residues. DNA of the CDR3: TGTGCCAGCACCGTGACCGGGGGGAGGACCCAGTACTTC. Translating gives CASTVTGGRTQYF.

A note on this clone: A read error may account for a junction end that differs from germline. The chain joins TRBV5-3 to TRBJ2-3, with unresolved D. TRBV5-3 is given ORF status, its function remaining uncertain. The CDR3 consists of 11 residues. The CDR3 region has the DNA TGTGCCAGCAGCTCCACAGATACGCAGTATTTT. Protein sequence: CASSSTDTQYF.